This T cell receptor (beta chain) was sequenced during a study of spatial heterogeneity in lung cancer. Background on the study: PBMC samples from follow-up, where available, were sequenced a median of roughly 2 years after resection.

Every individual TCR cDNA molecule carried its own unique molecular identifier, which allowed correction of PCR and sequencing errors. TCRdb reprocessed the 5' RACE reads via MiXCR and lists one record per CDR3 protein. The table has roughly 120,000 distinct CDR3 sequences, 10% to 15% seen once; the top ten hold approximately 15%. The germline CDR1 and CDR2 sequences are MNHNY and SVGAGI (reference sequence). Trimming cost V 7 bases and J 5 bases; bases outside gene matches: 3. The CDR3 has 14 amino acids. Sample time point: blood at routine non-recurrence follow-up after resection. Unsorted whole RNA of tumor, nontumor lung or frozen PBMC was sequenced. Only a few counts were recorded for this clonotype.

The sequences come from PBMCs, collected at follow-up. V usage is TRBV6-6 and J usage is TRBJ1-6, with TRBD1 identical over 9 bases. This TCR came from a male donor with early-stage non-small cell lung cancer. For the CDR3, the DNA is TGTGCCAGCATGACAGGGGGAGATAATTCACCCCTCCACTTT. This translates into CASMTGGDNSPLHF.